Listed below are T cell receptor beta chains from one sample, sequenced in a study of regulatory dendritic cells for organ transplantation. Their recognized antigens are unknown. Sequenced by immunoSEQ multiplex PCR; TCRdb stores in-frame clones only, minus some. The sample consists of about 4,200 clones, approximately 60% of them appearing once. Sequencing was carried out using memory CD8+ T cells from blood cultured with regulatory dendritic cells. These receptors originate from a human donor in good health. Each CDR3 is given with its conserved first and last residue. The order of the fields is clone size, V gene, J gene, D gene, CDR3 DNA, CDR3 protein. D genes are given only for firm matches. Where a row states a size, it is once, few, many or the class of an expanded clone; other rows omit it.

-,TRBV4-1,TRBJ2-7,-,TGCGCCAGCAGCCAATCAGGGTACGAGCAGTACTTC,CASSQSGYEQYF
-,TRBV9,TRBJ2-3,TRBD2,TGTGCCAGCAGCGCACTAGCGGTCCATAGAGATACGCAGTATTTT,CASSALAVHRDTQYF
few,TRBV5-5,TRBJ1-1,-,TGTGCCAGCAGCTTAGTTCTGGCAGAGAACACTGAAGCTTTCTTT,CASSLVLAENTEAFF
once,TRBV4-1,TRBJ2-3,-,TGCGCCAGCAGCCAACGCCAGCGAGGGATCACAGATACGCAGTATTTT,CASSQRQRGITDTQYF
-,TRBV7-2,TRBJ2-3,-,TGTGCCAGCAGCGTGCGGGACTGGGTAATTAGCACAGATACGCAGTATTTT,CASSVRDWVISTDTQYF
-,TRBV2,TRBJ2-3,TRBD2,TGTGCCAGCACCCGGGGGGGTTGGACAGATACGCAGTATTTT,CASTRGGWTDTQYF
-,TRBV11-1,TRBJ2-7,TRBD2,TGTGCCAGTACACTAGCGGGGGCAGGGGAGCAGTACTTC,CASTLAGAGEQYF
-,TRBV19,TRBJ1-4,-,TGTGCCAGTAGTGACACAGCTGGGACTAATGAAAAACTGTTTTTT,CASSDTAGTNEKLFF
-,TRBV7-8,TRBJ1-1,TRBD1,TGTGCCAGCAGCTTAGCGGGGGACAGGAAAACAGCTTTCTTT,CASSLAGDRKTAFF
-,TRBV6-5,TRBJ1-5,-,TGTGCCAGCAGTCGCAGAGGGGGGGGACCGTGGCCCCAGCATTTT,CASSRRGGGPWPQHF
-,TRBV27,TRBJ1-2,TRBD1,TGTGCCAGCAGTGACAGGGAGCCTAACTATGGCTACACCTTC,CASSDREPNYGYTF
-,TRBV15,TRBJ2-1,TRBD2,TGTGCCACCAGCGGCGGGGGGGCCTACAATGAGCAGTTCTTC,CATSGGGAYNEQFF
-,TRBV11-3,TRBJ2-3,-,TGTGCCAGCAGCTTAGCAGTTATGGGGGGGGCCCTAGATACGCAGTATTTT,CASSLAVMGGALDTQYF
-,TRBV6-5,TRBJ2-3,-,TGTGCCAGCAGTCTGCGGGGGCCTGACACAGATACGCAGTATTTT,CASSLRGPDTDTQYF
-,TRBV5-4,TRBJ1-1,TRBD1,TGTGCCAGCAGCTTGTGGTCAGGGGGCCCGAGGAACACTGAAGCTTTCTTT,CASSLWSGGPRNTEAFF
-,TRBV19,TRBJ1-5,-,TGTGCCAGTAGATCGGGAGTCCGGTCCAATCAGCCCCAGCATTTT,CASRSGVRSNQPQHF
-,TRBV7-2,TRBJ2-7,-,TGTGCCAGCAGCTACCCCCCGCGAAACTACGAGCAGTACTTC,CASSYPPRNYEQYF
-,TRBV7-3,TRBJ2-5,TRBD2,TGTGCCAGCAGCTTCCCACTAGCGGGTAAAGAGACCCAGTACTTC,CASSFPLAGKETQYF